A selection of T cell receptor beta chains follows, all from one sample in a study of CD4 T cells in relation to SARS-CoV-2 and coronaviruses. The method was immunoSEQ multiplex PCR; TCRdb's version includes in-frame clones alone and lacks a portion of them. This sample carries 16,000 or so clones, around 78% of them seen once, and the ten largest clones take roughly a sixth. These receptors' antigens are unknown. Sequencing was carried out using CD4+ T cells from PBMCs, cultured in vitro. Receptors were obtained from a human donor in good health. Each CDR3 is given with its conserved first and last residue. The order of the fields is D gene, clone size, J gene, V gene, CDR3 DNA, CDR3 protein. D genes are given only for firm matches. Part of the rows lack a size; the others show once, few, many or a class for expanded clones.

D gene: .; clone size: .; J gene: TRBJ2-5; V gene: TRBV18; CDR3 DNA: TGTGCCAGCTCGCCGCAGGAAGGGATGGAGACCCAGTACTTC; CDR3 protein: CASSPQEGMETQYF
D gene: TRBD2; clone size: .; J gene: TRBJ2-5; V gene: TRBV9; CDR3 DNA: TGTGCCAGCAGCGTTGCTAGCGGGAGGCCCCAAGAGACCCAGTACTTC; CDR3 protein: CASSVASGRPQETQYF
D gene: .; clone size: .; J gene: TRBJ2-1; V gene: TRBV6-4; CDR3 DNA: TGTGCCAGCAGTGAAAATCCCGTCGATGAGCAGTTCTTC; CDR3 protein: CASSENPVDEQFF
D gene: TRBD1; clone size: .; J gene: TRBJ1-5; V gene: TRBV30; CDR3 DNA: TGTGCCTGGAGTGAGGGACAGGGTGCGGAGCCCCAGCATTTT; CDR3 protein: CAWSEGQGAEPQHF
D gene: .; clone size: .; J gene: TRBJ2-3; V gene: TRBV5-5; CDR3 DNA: TGTGCCAGCAGCTTGGCGGGGAGGTTCACAGATACGCAGTATTTT; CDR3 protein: CASSLAGRFTDTQYF
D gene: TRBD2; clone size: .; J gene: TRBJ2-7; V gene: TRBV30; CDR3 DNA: TGTGCCTGGAGTGACCCCGGGGCGGGAGCTTACGAGCAGTACTTC; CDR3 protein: CAWSDPGAGAYEQYF
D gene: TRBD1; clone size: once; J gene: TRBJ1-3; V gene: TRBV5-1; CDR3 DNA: TGCGCCAGCAGCGGGGGACAGCTCTCTGGAAACACCATATATTTT; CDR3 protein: CASSGGQLSGNTIYF
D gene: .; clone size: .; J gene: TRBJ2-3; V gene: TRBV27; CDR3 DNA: TGTGCCAGCAGTTTATCCACAGGGACGCAGTATTTT; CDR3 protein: CASSLSTGTQYF
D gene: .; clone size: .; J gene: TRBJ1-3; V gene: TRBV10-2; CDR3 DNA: TGCGCCAGCAGTGCTTCTATCACTACGGACTCTGGAAACACCATATATTTT; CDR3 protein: CASSASITTDSGNTIYF
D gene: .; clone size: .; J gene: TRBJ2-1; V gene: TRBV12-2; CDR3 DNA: TGTGCAAGTCGCCCGTCCCCGGGTACCAGCTCCTACAATGAGCAGTTCTTC; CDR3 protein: CASRPSPGTSSYNEQFF
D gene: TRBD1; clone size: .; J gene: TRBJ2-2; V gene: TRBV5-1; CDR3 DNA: TGCGCCAGCAGCTTGGTACAGGGGGGAACCGGGGAGCTGTTTTTT; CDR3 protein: CASSLVQGGTGELFF
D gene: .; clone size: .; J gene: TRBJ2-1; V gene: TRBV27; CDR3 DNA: TGTGCCAGCAGTTTATATTCAGATTCGGGGCCGGGGAATGAGCAGTTCTTC; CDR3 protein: CASSLYSDSGPGNEQFF
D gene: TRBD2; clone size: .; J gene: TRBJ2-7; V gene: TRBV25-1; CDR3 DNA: TGTGCCAGCAGTGCCCGGGACTACCCCTACGAGCAGTACTTC; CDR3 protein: CASSARDYPYEQYF
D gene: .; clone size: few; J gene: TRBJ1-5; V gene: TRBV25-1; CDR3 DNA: TGTGCCAGCAGTGCCGGACAAACGGAGAGCAATCAGCCCCAGCATTTT; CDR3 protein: CASSAGQTESNQPQHF
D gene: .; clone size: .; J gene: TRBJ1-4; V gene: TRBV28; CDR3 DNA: TGTGCCAGCAGTTATCTGGGTGAAAAACTGTTTTTT; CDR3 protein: CASSYLGEKLFF
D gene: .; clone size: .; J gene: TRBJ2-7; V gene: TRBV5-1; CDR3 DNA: TGCGCCAGCAGCTTGATCGGGGGCCAGGGCTACGAGCAGTACTTC; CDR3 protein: CASSLIGGQGYEQYF